This TCR beta chain comes out of a study of T-cell memory formation after mild COVID-19. On the study more broadly: The TCR clusters were mostly specific to one donor.

The length of the CDR3 is 15 residues. Germline V gene sequence: CDR1 KGHSH, CDR2 LQKENI. After removal of 5 bases from V and 2 bases from J, the junction contained 4 bases not matched to a gene. Concerning this clonotype itself: Its target is not known.

Each CDR3 protein gets one entry after TCRdb re-called the 5' RACE reads with MiXCR. In the table there are roughly 300,000 distinct CDR3 sequences, around 15% of which are singletons. Study-level results: Pre-infection memory held some responding clones, suggesting pre-existing cross-reactive T cells responded. Clones contracting across day 15 to 85 had a balanced CD4/CD8 profile; later expanding clones leaned CD4+. Contracting CD8+ clones were enriched in EMRA, CD4+ mainly in CM and EM.

This clonotype was obtained from a man aged 18 to 30 who had mild COVID-19 (a few samples of this study predate the infection). Cell type and time point are not known. The chain carries TRBV18 and TRBJ1-3; 9 positions agree with TRBD1. The sequencing input was PBMCs or a T cell subset sorted from them (not recorded which). CDR3 in amino acids: CASSAGTGTGNTIYF. The CDR3 DNA reads as TGTGCCAGCTCAGCGGGGACAGGGACTGGAAACACCATATATTTT.